The clone carrying this TCR beta chain was seen a few times. What it binds is unknown. The data derive from a study of identical twins. TCRdb itself ran the 5' RACE reads through MiXCR, one entry per CDR3 protein. The sample holds 300,000 to 400,000 distinct CDR3 sequences, around 9% seen once. Findings of the study overall: Out-of-frame beta sequences exhibited a weaker degree of excess twin sharing. With abundant cord blood beta clonotypes, insertions were fewer; memory repertoires showed no such pattern. The analysis was cross-sectional rather than longitudinal within donors.

This sequence was found in a woman aged 45 to 65 in good health. Sequenced input: naive T cells sorted from blood.

CDR3 coding DNA: TGTGCCAGCGGCCCGGGACTAATTGACAATGAGCAGTTCTTC. Translated, it gives CASGPGLIDNEQFF. The genes are TRBV3-1 and TRBJ2-1; 7 bases match TRBD2. V lost 8 bases to trimming and J lost 5 bases; unmatched junction nucleotides: 9. Germline V gene data show CDR1 as LGHDT and CDR2 as YNNKEL (reference sequence). This CDR3 region has 14 residues.